This T cell receptor beta chain was recovered during a study of blood T cell repertoires in COVID-19. Assay used: immunoSEQ multiplex PCR; TCRdb lists only in-frame clones, some missing. The repertoire holds 250,000 or so clones, with 85% to 90% as singletons. Deletions cut 5 bases from V and 0 bases from J, with 11 bases between. The CDR3 length is 15 residues. Germline V gene data show CDR1 as SNHLY and CDR2 as FYNNEI. The chain links TRBV2 to TRBJ2-1; D unclear. Sequenced input: PBMCs or T cells enriched from blood (not recorded which). The TCR originated in a woman between 25 and 40 years old with acute COVID-19. CDR3 loop: CASSPNSRSYNEQFF. CDR3 nucleotide sequence: TGTGCCAGCAGTCCTAATAGCCGCTCCTACAATGAGCAGTTCTTC.